The 19 T cell receptor beta chains in this list originate from one sample, sequenced in a study of T cell repertoires in cytomegalovirus infection. Their recognized antigens are unknown. In TCRdb, the reads were re-called with MiXCR into one record per CDR3 protein. In the table there are 570,000 or so distinct CDR3 sequences, around 40% of which are singletons. This specimen consisted of cultured PBMCs, obtained from culture after CMV antigen stimulation. The receptors come from a human donor in good health (CMV status not recorded). Some clones in this sample may be carry-over from other donors' samples.

This clonotype was detected only a few times. The J gene is TRBJ2-2, the V gene TRBV3-1; the D is unclear. Germline loops: CDR1 LGHDT, CDR2 YNNKEL (reference sequence). The V end lost 3 bases, the J end lost 8 bases, and 7 bases lay between the germline ends. This CDR3 comprises 12 residues. As DNA, the CDR3 is TGTGCCAGCAGCCATCCGGGTGGGGAGCTGTTTTTT. Protein: CASSHPGGELFF.

The chain employs TRBV5-4 and TRBJ2-1; 14 bases map to TRBD2. Germline lookup yields CDR1 SGHNT and CDR2 YYREEE (reference sequence). Trimming cost V 4 bases and J 11 bases; bases outside gene matches: 8. The CDR3 extends over 15 amino acids. The CDR3 coding sequence is TGTGCCAGCAGCCCAGGGACTAGCGGGGGAGGAAAGCAGTTCTTC. It specifies CASSPGTSGGGKQFF.

V and J are TRBV7-9 and TRBJ2-7, with D perhaps TRBD2 (7 bases). The CDR3 has 19 amino acids. V shed 6 bases and J shed 2 bases, with 29 bases lying between them. From germline, CDR1 is SEHNR and CDR2 FQNEAQ (reference sequence). The CDR3 DNA follows: TGTGCCAGCAGTCCGGCAGGCCGGGGGCAGCGGGGACCACCCTACGAGCAGTACTTC. Translating it yields CASSPAGRGQRGPPYEQYF.

V gene TRBV12-3 or TRBV12-4 combines with J gene TRBJ2-5; 8 nucleotides match TRBD2. The ends lost 10 bases at V and 5 bases at J; junction bases unmatched: 6. The CDR3 is made up of 12 amino acids. The chain's CDR3 is CATGRGGETQYF. In DNA form, the CDR3 reads TGTGCCACCGGGAGGGGTGGGGAGACCCAGTACTTC.

J is TRBJ2-7 and V is TRBV6-5; 14 positions match TRBD2. This CDR3 region has 18 residues. In germline, CDR1 is MNHEY, CDR2 SVGAGI. V shed 4 bases and J 1 base; nucleotides not matched to a gene: 9. The CDR3 sequence is CASSSRTSGGPGSYEQYF. CDR3 in DNA: TGTGCCAGCAGTTCTCGGACTAGCGGGGGGCCTGGGTCCTACGAGCAGTACTTC.

The chain employs TRBV4-1 and TRBJ2-1; TRBD1 agrees at 8 bases. This CDR3 spans 14 amino acids. Germline assignment: CDR1 MGHRA and CDR2 YSYEKL. Trimming removed 2 bases from V and 5 bases from J; junction bases left unmatched: 2. CDR3 in DNA: TGCGCCAGCAGCCAACCGGACAGGGACAATGAGCAGTTCTTC. Amino acids: CASSQPDRDNEQFF.

V and J are TRBV5-1 and TRBJ2-7, with 7 bases identical to TRBD1. V gave up 4 bases and J gave up 3 bases; unmatched junction bases: 4. The CDR3 totals 13 residues. CDR1 and CDR2 (germline): SGHRS, YFSETQ. The CDR3 region is CASSQQGIYEQYF. The CDR3 coding sequence is TGCGCCAGCAGCCAACAGGGGATCTACGAGCAGTACTTC.

This chain uses TRBV20-1 with TRBJ1-2, with D possibly TRBD1 on 6 matching bases. The CDR3 contains 14 residues. V lost 4 bases, J lost 5 bases, and 17 bases lay in between. Germline values: CDR1 DFQATT, CDR2 SNEGSKA (reference sequence). CDR3: CSANFGGDIYGYTF. The CDR3 region has the DNA TGCAGTGCTAATTTTGGGGGCGACATATATGGCTACACCTTC.

This clonotype came up a few times. The chain links TRBV4-3 to TRBJ2-1; 9 nucleotides align to TRBD2. With 0 bases clipped from V and 7 bases from J, the junction kept 13 bases outside the gene matches. The germline V gene encodes CDR1 LGHNA and CDR2 YSLEER. The CDR3 loop spans 18 amino acids. CDR3 loop: CASSQDLPPGTSMNEQFF. CDR3 coding DNA: TGCGCCAGCAGCCAAGATCTCCCCCCCGGGACTAGCATGAATGAGCAGTTCTTC.

This clonotype appeared a few times. The chain couples TRBV7-6 to TRBJ2-2; weak D call: TRBD2 (5 bases). Germline V gene data show CDR1 as SGHVS and CDR2 as FNYEAQ. V lost 3 bases, J lost 2 bases, and 7 bases lay in between. The CDR3 totals 14 residues. CDR3 amino acids: CASSLEANTGELFF. The CDR3 coding sequence is TGTGCCAGCAGCTTGGAGGCAAACACCGGGGAGCTGTTTTTT. The full variable domain, rest sourced from reference TRBV7-6 and TRBJ2-2, is GAGVSQSPRYKVTKRGQDVALRCDPISGHVSLYWYRQALGQGPEFLTYFNYEAQQDKSGLPNDRFSAERPEGSISTLTIQRTEQRDSAMYRCASSLEANTGELFFGEGSRLTVL.

The chain joins TRBV20-1 to TRBJ2-5, with D possibly matching TRBD1 (6 bases). V shed 5 bases and J shed 2 bases, with 12 bases lying between them. The germline gives CDR1 DFQATT, CDR2 SNEGSKA (reference sequence). The CDR3 runs 13 residues. CDR3 sequence reads: CSAATGFQETQYF. As DNA, the CDR3 is TGCAGTGCTGCGACAGGATTTCAAGAGACCCAGTACTTC.

The rearrangement links TRBV10-3 to TRBJ2-3, with TRBD2 identical over 7 bases. The V gene's germline CDR1 is ENHRY and CDR2 SYGVKD. The ends lost 3 bases at V and 2 bases at J; junction bases unmatched: 11. The CDR3 extends over 17 amino acids. The CDR3 DNA follows: TGTGCCATCAGTGACCGCGTGACTAGCCGCAACACAGATACGCAGTATTTT. As protein: CAISDRVTSRNTDTQYF.

This chain connects TRBV5-6 to TRBJ2-7; tentatively, D is TRBD1 (7 bases). Germline assignment: CDR1 SGHDT and CDR2 YYEEEE. V was clipped by 0 bases and J by 6 bases, with 16 bases between them. The CDR3 length is 15 residues. Written as DNA, the CDR3 is TGTGCCAGCAGCTTGGCCGGCTCAGGGGGACTCGAGCAGTACTTC. This sequence encodes CASSLAGSGGLEQYF.

The chain links TRBV10-3 to TRBJ1-1; 7 nucleotides agree with TRBD1. After removal of 7 bases from V and 3 bases from J, the junction contained 2 bases not matched to a gene. Germline-derived CDR1 and CDR2 are ENHRY and SYGVKD. The CDR3 has 12 residues. The CDR3 region is CAITQGDTEAFF. The CDR3 nucleotides read TGTGCCATCACGCAGGGGGACACTGAAGCTTTCTTT.

The chain couples TRBV18 to TRBJ1-1; D gene ambiguous. The CDR3 extends over 16 amino acids. Trimming removed 1 base at V and 0 bases at J, with 12 bases between. Germline lookup yields CDR1 KGHSH and CDR2 LQKENI. The CDR3 DNA sequence: TGTGCCAGCTCACCACAACCGGTTTTTATGAACACTGAAGCTTTCTTT. Amino acid sequence: CASSPQPVFMNTEAFF.

This clonotype has only a few counts. V and J are TRBV2 and TRBJ1-1; a weak D match, TRBD1 (5 bases). The CDR3 totals 15 residues. V dropped 9 bases and J dropped 3 bases, with 20 bases sitting between them. The V gene's germline CDR1 is SNHLY and CDR2 FYNNEI. DNA for the CDR3: TGTGCCAGTCAGACATTTGGGGGATTCCACACTGAAGCTTTCTTT. Translated: CASQTFGGFHTEAFF.

The chain recombines TRBV2 with TRBJ1-6; 8 bases fit TRBD1. There are 15 residues in the CDR3. V shed 6 bases and J 7 bases; nucleotides not matched to a gene: 8. Germline V lookup: CDR1 SNHLY, CDR2 FYNNEI. In DNA, the CDR3 is TGTGCCAGCAGGGGTACCGGGACAGGCAATTCACCCCTCCACTTT. This codes for CASRGTGTGNSPLHF.

The chain uses TRBV12-3 or TRBV12-4 and TRBJ2-7; 13 bases map to TRBD2. V lost 4 bases to trimming and J lost 4 bases; unmatched junction nucleotides: 1. The CDR3 is made up of 14 amino acids. The CDR3 reads CASSSTSGRYEQYF. The CDR3 nucleotides are TGTGCCAGCAGTTCGACTAGCGGGAGGTACGAGCAGTACTTC.

This clonotype turned up a few times. The chain has TRBV7-9 and TRBJ2-7; D is ambiguous. With 2 bases removed from V and 7 bases from J, the gap between germline ends came to 9 bases. The CDR3 has 12 residues. Germline CDR1 SEHNR, CDR2 FQNEAQ (reference sequence). CDR3 sequence (DNA): TGTGCCAGCAGCTTAAATATGGGAGAGCAGTACTTC. It translates to CASSLNMGEQYF.